This TCR beta chain was recorded in a study of blood T cell repertoires in COVID-19. Whole-study context: From the United States, Italy and Spain came samples of acute and convalescent COVID-19. The analysed material was cDNA or gDNA that came from T cells, B-cell-depleted T cells, or PBMCs.

As handled by the study authors: Scientists estimated how many nucleated cells there were by amplifying reference gene primers. Repertoires were generated with immunoSEQ multiplex PCR, while TCRdb's copy carries only in-frame clones and drops some. D and trimming were read from the DNA, whereas the V and J calls and clone size are those reported in that table. This table has some 220,000 clones, 65% to 85% appearing once. The CDR3 has 15 amino acids. Sequenced material: peripheral blood. The clonotype was recovered from a woman aged 25 to 39 who had recovered from COVID-19. The chain employs TRBV21-1 and TRBJ2-7; the table gives TRBD2 as D, unverified against the DNA. TRBV21-1 is described as a pseudogene. The CDR3 nucleotides are TGTGCCAGCAGCAAAGGAGTGGGAGTTCGAAACGAGCAGTACTTC. Translating gives CASSKGVGVRNEQYF.